This passage covers 15 T cell receptor beta chains from one sample sequenced in a study of molecular identifiers for immune sequencing clone quantification. TCRdb passed the PCR reads through MiXCR, listing each CDR3 protein once. The sample yields about half a million distinct CDR3 sequences, under 30% seen once. The sample consisted of naive CD8+ T cells from blood, with Jurkat cell RNA spiked in. The subset was: FACS-sorted CD8+CD4-CCR7+CD45RA+ naive T cells. Receptors were obtained from a human donor in good health. Some libraries in this study had Jurkat cell RNA spiked in.

With regard to this clonotype: Compared with germline, one end of the junction differs, possibly owing to a read error. This chain links TRBV7-9 with TRBJ2-3; a weak D match, TRBD1 (6 bases). The CDR3 covers 15 residues. The V gene's germline CDR1 is SEHNR and CDR2 FQNEAQ (reference sequence). CDR3 DNA sequence: TGTACCAGCAGGCATCCGGGACAAGGCACAGATACGCAGTATTTT. Protein: CTSRHPGQGTDTQYF.

This clonotype has at least ten counts. The V and J genes are TRBV4-3 and TRBJ2-7, with TRBD1 matching 8 bases. The CDR3 consists of 14 residues. V shed 3 bases, J shed 1 base, and the junction held 2 bases outside the gene matches. Germline V gives CDR1 LGHNA, CDR2 YSLEER. The chain's CDR3 is CASSHRDRSYEQYF. In DNA form, the CDR3 reads TGCGCCAGCAGCCACCGGGACAGGTCCTACGAGCAGTACTTC.

In regard to this clonotype: Possible read error: a much larger clone is one base away. The CDR3 coding sequence is TGTGCCAGCAGCCAACCGTCCGGGCCAGGACGATACTTC. Translation: CASSQPSGPGRYF. The chain is built from TRBV3-1 and TRBJ2-7; D gene ambiguous. Deletions cut 2 bases from V and 13 bases from J, with 18 bases between. This CDR3 is built from 13 residues. Germline lookup yields CDR1 LGHDT and CDR2 YNNKEL (reference sequence).

There are many counts of this clonotype. This rearrangement joins TRBV19 to TRBJ1-2; no firm D call. Trimming left V 3 bases short and J 5 bases short, with 10 bases between. This CDR3 spans 13 amino acids. Germline lookup yields CDR1 LNHDA and CDR2 SQIVND (reference sequence). CDR3 sequence reads: CASSIGVAYGYTF. The DNA of the CDR3 is TGTGCCAGTAGTATCGGGGTAGCGTATGGCTACACCTTC.

The sample holds one count of this clonotype. The chain links TRBV7-2 to TRBJ2-3; the match to TRBD2 covers 10 bases. The CDR3 is 19 residues long. Germline V gives CDR1 SGHTA, CDR2 FQGNSA. The junction had 13 bases not matched to a gene; V was cut back by 2 bases and J by 2 bases. In DNA, the CDR3 is TGTGCCAGCAGCTTAATTGGCCTAGCGGGAGTACTCGACACAGATACGCAGTATTTT. It encodes CASSLIGLAGVLDTDTQYF.

Ten or more counts support this clonotype. The chain recombines TRBV7-9 with TRBJ2-3, with 8 bases identical to TRBD1. The germline CDR1 and CDR2 sequences are SEHNR and FQNEAQ (reference sequence). This CDR3 spans 18 amino acids. The J segment lost 2 bases and the V segment lost 3 bases, leaving 13 bases of the junction unmatched. Written as DNA, the CDR3 is TGTGCCAGCAGCTTGTTGTGGGACAGGAGTAGTTTCACAGATACGCAGTATTTT. Translating it yields CASSLLWDRSSFTDTQYF.

This chain joins TRBV27 and TRBJ2-7, with TRBD1 matching 8 bases. From germline, CDR1 is MNHEY and CDR2 SMNVEV (reference sequence). The CDR3 has 15 amino acids. V trimming: 5 bases; J trimming: 3 bases; junction bases outside the gene matches: 9. The CDR3 here is CASSPSRGRLYEQYF. DNA of the CDR3: TGTGCCAGCAGTCCTAGCAGGGGGCGCCTCTACGAGCAGTACTTC.

There are a few counts of this clonotype. The V gene is TRBV2, the J gene TRBJ2-7; TRBD1 matches 9 bases. The germline V gene has CDR1 SNHLY and CDR2 FYNNEI. V shed 6 bases, J shed 6 bases, and the junction held 12 bases outside the gene matches. The CDR3 sequence is 15 residues long. The CDR3 here is CASRYQTGGALEQYF. CDR3 bases: TGTGCCAGCAGATATCAGACAGGGGGGGCCCTCGAGCAGTACTTC. The complete variable domain, with remaining parts taken from reference TRBV2 and TRBJ2-7, reads EPEVTQTPSHQVTQMGQEVILRCVPISNHLYFYWYRQILGQKVEFLVSFYNNEISEKSEIFDDQFSVERPDGSNFTLKIRSTKLEDSAMYFCASRYQTGGALEQYFGPGTRLTVT.

The chain is built from TRBV5-6 and TRBJ2-2; D might be TRBD2 (6 bases). CDR3 size: 16 residues. V lost 3 bases and J 6 bases, leaving 18 bases between the germline ends. Germline V gene data show CDR1 as SGHDT and CDR2 as YYEEEE. CDR3 sequence reads: CASSWRRAGMAGELFF. The CDR3 nucleotides read TGTGCCAGCAGCTGGCGGAGGGCCGGCATGGCCGGGGAGCTGTTTTTT.

This chain uses TRBV19 with TRBJ1-2, with D possibly matching TRBD1 (5 bases). The germline V and J ends were trimmed by 7 bases and 5 bases, with 11 bases remaining between them. In germline, CDR1 is LNHDA, CDR2 SQIVND (reference sequence). The length of the CDR3 is 12 residues. The CDR3 region has the DNA TGTGCCAGTACCGGGACCGCGTATGGCTACACCTTC. This codes for CASTGTAYGYTF.

This chain uses TRBV2 with TRBJ2-1, with 10 bases that match TRBD1. This CDR3 is built from 16 residues. V shed 6 bases and J 4 bases; nucleotides not matched to a gene: 9. Germline V gives CDR1 SNHLY, CDR2 FYNNEI. The CDR3 here is CASSNARDRGYNEQFF. The CDR3 region has the DNA TGTGCCAGCAGCAACGCCAGGGACAGGGGTTACAATGAGCAGTTCTTC. Full variable domain (remainder filled in from reference TRBV2 and TRBJ2-1): EPEVTQTPSHQVTQMGQEVILRCVPISNHLYFYWYRQILGQKVEFLVSFYNNEISEKSEIFDDQFSVERPDGSNFTLKIRSTKLEDSAMYFCASSNARDRGYNEQFFGPGTRLTVL.

In its sample, this clonotype was seen a few times. This CDR3 is CASSEGRRVDTEAFF. In DNA, the CDR3 is TGTGCCAGCAGTGAAGGACGCAGGGTAGACACTGAAGCTTTCTTT. The V gene is TRBV2, the J gene TRBJ1-1, with TRBD1 as a possible D gene (5 bases). The germline V and J ends were trimmed by 1 base and 3 bases, with 12 bases remaining between them. Germline V gene lookup returns CDR1 SNHLY and CDR2 FYNNEI. This CDR3 is built from 15 residues.

Concerning this clonotype itself: A read error may account for a junction end that differs from germline. The chain recombines TRBV25-1 with TRBJ2-2; D may be TRBD2 (5 bases). CDR3 length: 14 amino acids. CDR1 is MGHDK and CDR2 is SYGVNS in the germline V gene. In DNA form, the CDR3 reads TGTGCCAGCAGTTCCCCTGGCAACACCGGGGAGCTGCTTTTT. It yields the protein CASSSPGNTGELLF.

The rearrangement uses TRBV27 and TRBJ1-4; 7 bases are shared with TRBD1. J lost 3 bases, V lost 8 bases, and 6 bases had no gene match. The V gene's germline CDR1 is MNHEY and CDR2 SMNVEV (reference sequence). The CDR3 spans 14 residues. Written as DNA, the CDR3 is TGTGCCAGCCGAAGTGGGACAGCTAATGAAAAACTGTTTTTT. Protein: CASRSGTANEKLFF.

Concerning this clonotype itself: Germline and junction disagree at one end, which may indicate a read error. This chain connects TRBV19 to TRBJ1-4; D ambiguous. Germline assignment: CDR1 LNHDA and CDR2 SQIVND (reference sequence). The CDR3 is 16 residues long. This CDR3 is CASSPALGGPDEKLVF. As DNA, the CDR3 is TGTGCCAGTAGTCCAGCGCTGGGAGGGCCAGATGAAAAACTGGTTTTT.